These T cell receptor beta chains were read from a single sample in a study of immune cell composition in non-small cell lung cancer. TCRdb keeps only in-frame clones here, not all; method: immunoSEQ multiplex PCR. The sample shows about 13,000 clones, approximately 70% of them seen only once. The sequenced sample consisted of lung tumor tissue. These receptors all stem from a human donor with non-small cell lung cancer. CDR3s include the opening cysteine and the closing phenylalanine or tryptophan. Each record gives: D gene, J gene, V gene, clone size, CDR3 DNA, CDR3 protein. The D gene is left open where the match is weak. Rows may omit the clone size; those that give it use once, few, many or a size class.

d_gene: .; j_gene: TRBJ1-2; v_gene: TRBV9; abundance: .; CDR3nt: TGTGCCAGCAGCCTACTCGGGGGCTATGGCTACACCTTC; CDR3aa: CASSLLGGYGYTF
d_gene: TRBD1; j_gene: TRBJ2-1; v_gene: TRBV2; abundance: .; CDR3nt: TGTGCCAGCAGAACCCTGGGACAGGGTTACAATGAGCAGTTCTTC; CDR3aa: CASRTLGQGYNEQFF
d_gene: TRBD1; j_gene: TRBJ2-3; v_gene: TRBV30; abundance: .; CDR3nt: TGTGCCGTCAGGGGGAATGCAGATACGCAGTATTTT; CDR3aa: CAVRGNADTQYF
d_gene: TRBD1; j_gene: TRBJ1-4; v_gene: TRBV19; abundance: .; CDR3nt: TGTGCCAGTAGCGCCGGGACAGGGAGGGATGAAAAACTGTTTTTT; CDR3aa: CASSAGTGRDEKLFF
d_gene: .; j_gene: TRBJ1-1; v_gene: TRBV9; abundance: few; CDR3nt: TGTGCCAGCAGCGTAGGCTGGGGCACAGGGAACACTGAAGCTTTCTTT; CDR3aa: CASSVGWGTGNTEAFF
d_gene: TRBD1; j_gene: TRBJ2-7; v_gene: TRBV7-2; abundance: .; CDR3nt: TGTGCCAGCAGCTTAGCCTCCGGGACAGGGGGCTACGAGCAGTACTTC; CDR3aa: CASSLASGTGGYEQYF
d_gene: TRBD2; j_gene: TRBJ2-1; v_gene: TRBV9; abundance: .; CDR3nt: TGTGCCAGCAGCGTCACTAGCGGGGGATACAATGAGCAGTTCTTC; CDR3aa: CASSVTSGGYNEQFF
d_gene: .; j_gene: TRBJ2-5; v_gene: TRBV5-1; abundance: .; CDR3nt: TGCGCCAGCAGCTACACGGGACTTGTCGAGACCCAGTACTTC; CDR3aa: CASSYTGLVETQYF
d_gene: TRBD2; j_gene: TRBJ2-7; v_gene: TRBV18; abundance: .; CDR3nt: TGTGCCAGCTCACGACTAGCGCAACCCTACGAGCAGTACTTC; CDR3aa: CASSRLAQPYEQYF
d_gene: .; j_gene: TRBJ2-7; v_gene: TRBV14; abundance: .; CDR3nt: TGTGCCAGCAGCCAAGCTGGGTGGAGAGGGGAGCAGTACTTC; CDR3aa: CASSQAGWRGEQYF
d_gene: .; j_gene: TRBJ2-7; v_gene: TRBV5-1; abundance: once; CDR3nt: TGCGCCAGCAGCTTGGATCCGGGTTCGGGCTACGAGCAGTACTTC; CDR3aa: CASSLDPGSGYEQYF
d_gene: .; j_gene: TRBJ2-1; v_gene: TRBV28; abundance: .; CDR3nt: TGTGCCAGCAGCACCTACAGGGACAATGAGCAGTTCTTC; CDR3aa: CASSTYRDNEQFF
d_gene: .; j_gene: TRBJ2-7; v_gene: TRBV19; abundance: few; CDR3nt: TGTGCCAGTAGTCAGGACAGATTCTACGAGCAGTACTTC; CDR3aa: CASSQDRFYEQYF
d_gene: TRBD2; j_gene: TRBJ2-1; v_gene: TRBV9; abundance: .; CDR3nt: TGTGCCAGCAACGTAGGAGCGGGGGCCCCCTTTTACAATGAGCAGTTCTTC; CDR3aa: CASNVGAGAPFYNEQFF
d_gene: TRBD2; j_gene: TRBJ2-7; v_gene: TRBV27; abundance: .; CDR3nt: TGTGCCAGCAGGCAGCGGGGGATAGGAACCTACGAGCAGTACTTC; CDR3aa: CASRQRGIGTYEQYF
d_gene: TRBD2; j_gene: TRBJ2-3; v_gene: TRBV7-2; abundance: .; CDR3nt: TGTGCCAGCAGCCGCGGGGGGGCCCTCACAGATACGCAGTATTTT; CDR3aa: CASSRGGALTDTQYF
d_gene: TRBD2; j_gene: TRBJ2-7; v_gene: TRBV28; abundance: few; CDR3nt: TGTGCCAGCAGTCTTAAAGCGGGGATTGTCTCCTACGAGCAGTACTTC; CDR3aa: CASSLKAGIVSYEQYF
d_gene: .; j_gene: TRBJ2-1; v_gene: TRBV20-1; abundance: few; CDR3nt: TGCAGTGCTACCGGCTACAATGAGCAGTTCTTC; CDR3aa: CSATGYNEQFF
d_gene: .; j_gene: TRBJ2-3; v_gene: TRBV7-3; abundance: few; CDR3nt: TGTGCCAGCAGCTTAGCGGGGGCTAGCACAGATACGCAGTATTTT; CDR3aa: CASSLAGASTDTQYF
d_gene: .; j_gene: TRBJ2-5; v_gene: TRBV15; abundance: .; CDR3nt: TGTGCCACCAGCAGAGGTGACAGATTAGAAGAGACCCAGTACTTC; CDR3aa: CATSRGDRLEETQYF
d_gene: .; j_gene: TRBJ1-6; v_gene: TRBV5-1; abundance: few; CDR3nt: TGCGCCAGCAGCTTGGCCGTGGGACAAACCCCCCTCCACTTT; CDR3aa: CASSLAVGQTPLHF
d_gene: .; j_gene: TRBJ1-2; v_gene: TRBV6-1; abundance: few; CDR3nt: TGTGCCAGCAGTGAAAGACGACACGACTATGGCTACACCTTC; CDR3aa: CASSERRHDYGYTF
d_gene: .; j_gene: TRBJ2-5; v_gene: TRBV11-2; abundance: .; CDR3nt: TGTGCCAGCAGCTTTAGTGTAGCGGAGAACCAAGAGACCCAGTACTTC; CDR3aa: CASSFSVAENQETQYF
d_gene: .; j_gene: TRBJ2-7; v_gene: TRBV19; abundance: .; CDR3nt: TGTGCCAGTAGTATAGCGGCAGAGAGGGTGGCCTACGAGCAGTACTTC; CDR3aa: CASSIAAERVAYEQYF
d_gene: .; j_gene: TRBJ1-2; v_gene: TRBV4-3; abundance: .; CDR3nt: TGCGCCAGCAGCCAAGACCTCCAGGGCTATGGCTACACCTTC; CDR3aa: CASSQDLQGYGYTF
d_gene: .; j_gene: TRBJ2-3; v_gene: TRBV6-6; abundance: .; CDR3nt: TGTGCCAGCACTATAAGCACAGATACGCAGTATTTT; CDR3aa: CASTISTDTQYF
d_gene: .; j_gene: TRBJ1-3; v_gene: TRBV11-2; abundance: .; CDR3nt: TGTGCCAGCAGCTTAGCGGGGGGAAACACCATATATTTT; CDR3aa: CASSLAGGNTIYF
d_gene: .; j_gene: TRBJ1-3; v_gene: TRBV5-4; abundance: .; CDR3nt: TGTGCCAGCAGCTTCGGGGTCGAGGGAAACACCATATATTTT; CDR3aa: CASSFGVEGNTIYF
d_gene: .; j_gene: TRBJ2-4; v_gene: TRBV7-2; abundance: .; CDR3nt: TGTGCCAGCAGCCAGGGAAGCCTTCAAGGAAACATTCAGTACTTC; CDR3aa: CASSQGSLQGNIQYF
d_gene: .; j_gene: TRBJ2-7; v_gene: TRBV11-2; abundance: .; CDR3nt: TGTGCCAGCAGCCCGACTGGGAGCTCCTACGAGCAGTACTTC; CDR3aa: CASSPTGSSYEQYF
d_gene: .; j_gene: TRBJ2-2; v_gene: TRBV25-1; abundance: few; CDR3nt: TGTGCCAGCACCCCAGGAAGAGAGGGCACCGGGGAGCTGTTTTTT; CDR3aa: CASTPGREGTGELFF
d_gene: TRBD2; j_gene: TRBJ2-1; v_gene: TRBV10-3; abundance: .; CDR3nt: TGTGCCATCAGCGGGGGGAGCTCCTACAATGAGCAGTTCTTC; CDR3aa: CAISGGSSYNEQFF
d_gene: .; j_gene: TRBJ1-3; v_gene: TRBV7-6; abundance: .; CDR3nt: TGTGCCAGCAGCTTATCAGTACGAGGGGGAGGAAACACCATATATTTT; CDR3aa: CASSLSVRGGGNTIYF
d_gene: .; j_gene: TRBJ2-3; v_gene: TRBV9; abundance: .; CDR3nt: TGTGCCAGCAGCGTCAGTCCGAACCTAGACAGTACGCAGTATTTT; CDR3aa: CASSVSPNLDSTQYF
d_gene: TRBD2; j_gene: TRBJ2-1; v_gene: TRBV27; abundance: .; CDR3nt: TGTGCCAGCAGCGCAAGCGGGAGGGCCAAGAATGAGCAGTTCTTC; CDR3aa: CASSASGRAKNEQFF
d_gene: .; j_gene: TRBJ1-1; v_gene: TRBV5-1; abundance: .; CDR3nt: TGCGCCAGCAGCTTGAATACAGGCATGGACACTGAAGCTTTCTTT; CDR3aa: CASSLNTGMDTEAFF
d_gene: .; j_gene: TRBJ2-3; v_gene: TRBV5-6; abundance: once; CDR3nt: TGTGCCAGCAGCTCCAGGGTAAATACGCAGTATTTT; CDR3aa: CASSSRVNTQYF
d_gene: .; j_gene: TRBJ1-3; v_gene: TRBV9; abundance: few; CDR3nt: TGTGCCAGCAGCGTAGCTAGCCAGCCTTCTGGAAACACCATATATTTT; CDR3aa: CASSVASQPSGNTIYF
d_gene: .; j_gene: TRBJ2-2; v_gene: TRBV30; abundance: .; CDR3nt: TGTGCCTGGAGTGTATCCCGGGCCGGGGAGCTGTTTTTT; CDR3aa: CAWSVSRAGELFF
d_gene: .; j_gene: TRBJ2-5; v_gene: TRBV21-1; abundance: .; CDR3nt: TGTGCCAGCAGCAAAGCAAGAGCGGCTAGCGGGGGGGCCAGAGAGACCCAGTACTTC; CDR3aa: CASSKARAASGGARETQYF